This T cell receptor (beta chain) was sequenced for a study of blood T cell repertoires in COVID-19. Background on the study: From the United States, Italy and Spain came samples of acute and convalescent COVID-19.

In the original analysis: It was from reference gene primer amplification that nucleated cell counts were estimated. Some clones are missing from TCRdb's copy, which holds only in-frame ones; the method was immunoSEQ multiplex PCR. From that table come the V and J calls and clone size; the DNA was used to work out D and trimming. This sample has approximately 70,000 clones; 90% occur once, and the top ten carry approximately 6.3%. This CDR3 has 15 amino acids. Germline V lookup: CDR1 SGHRS, CDR2 YFSETQ. The V end was cut by 3 bases, the J end by 2 bases, with 13 bases between. The genes are TRBV5-1 and TRBJ2-3; TRBD2 might be the D (7 bases). The sequenced sample was peripheral blood. The clonotype originates from a woman older than 75 with active COVID-19. Here the CDR3 DNA reads TGCGCCAGCAGCTCCACAGGGAGGGACACAGATACGCAGTATTTT. Its protein product is CASSSTGRDTDTQYF.